These 25 T cell receptor beta chains originate from one sample sequenced in a study of blood T cell repertoires in COVID-19. Sequenced by immunoSEQ multiplex PCR; TCRdb stores in-frame clones only, minus some. The sample holds approximately 170,000 clones, 65% to 90% seen once. The sequenced sample consisted of peripheral blood. These TCRs come from a man in his fifties or sixties with active or convalescent COVID-19.

The chain links TRBV7-8 to TRBJ1-2, with TRBD1 as a possible D gene (6 bases). V was clipped by 5 bases and J by 7 bases, with 26 bases between them. The CDR3 contains 17 residues. Germline lookup yields CDR1 SGHVS and CDR2 FQNEAQ. The CDR3 here is CASSRAGQTLLTGGYTF. The CDR3 DNA reads as TGTGCCAGCAGCCGAGCGGGACAAACGCTCTTAACGGGTGGCTACACCTTC.

The sample holds a few counts of this clone. The chain combines TRBV14 with TRBJ2-5; possible D gene TRBD2, 5 bases. From germline, CDR1 is SGHDN and CDR2 FVKESK. The CDR3 has 14 amino acids. V was shortened by 1 base and J by 5 bases, with 11 bases between the two germline ends. CDR3 sequence: CASSQAWEPETQYF. For the CDR3, the DNA is TGTGCCAGCAGCCAAGCTTGGGAGCCCGAGACCCAGTACTTC.

This clone was counted between two and nine times. V usage is TRBV6-2 or TRBV6-3 and J usage is TRBJ1-2, with a tentative D call TRBD1 (5 bases). Germline-derived CDR1 and CDR2 are MNHEY and SVGEGT. Trimming stripped 8 bases from V and 8 bases from J, with 18 bases between. The CDR3 sequence is 13 residues long. The CDR3 nucleotides read TGTGCCAGCGGCCGACAGACCGCGAAGGGCTACACCTTC. It specifies CASGRQTAKGYTF.

The chain combines TRBV6-6 with TRBJ1-3; a weak D match, TRBD1 (5 bases). Germline V gene sequence: CDR1 MNHNY, CDR2 SVGAGI (reference sequence). V was clipped by 7 bases and J by 0 bases, with 16 bases between them. This CDR3 is 16 amino acids long. The CDR3, as DNA: TGTGCCAGCACCCTCAGCGGGGCGCTCTCTGGAAACACCATATATTTT. Its translation is CASTLSGALSGNTIYF.

V gene TRBV19 combines with J gene TRBJ1-3; the D is unclear. CDR3 length: 13 amino acids. Germline V gene lookup returns CDR1 LNHDA and CDR2 SQIVND (reference sequence). V was trimmed by 3 bases and J by 3 bases, leaving 6 bases between them. In nucleotides, the CDR3 is TGTGCCAGTAGTATTTTTTATGGAAACACCATATATTTT. This gives the protein CASSIFYGNTIYF.

The rearrangement links TRBV5-6 to TRBJ2-7, with 9 bases that match TRBD1. Germline values: CDR1 SGHDT, CDR2 YYEEEE. This CDR3 is 17 amino acids long. Losses at the gene ends were 0 bases for V and 2 bases for J; bases not matched to a gene: 9. DNA of the CDR3: TGTGCCAGCAGCTTGGCCCCGGGACAGGGATCGGCCTACGAGCAGTACTTC. Encoded protein: CASSLAPGQGSAYEQYF.

This sequence joins TRBV2 and TRBJ1-5; possible D gene TRBD1, 5 bases. This CDR3 contains 15 residues. Trimming pared 1 base from V and 0 bases from J, leaving 7 bases between. CDR1 is SNHLY, CDR2 FYNNEI, per germline. CDR3 nucleotides: TGTGCCAGCAGTGAAGAGGGGCCTAGCAATCAGCCCCAGCATTTT. Its protein is CASSEEGPSNQPQHF.

This chain uses TRBV5-1 with TRBJ2-7; TRBD2 matches 7 bases. V trimming: 0 bases; J trimming: 4 bases; junction bases outside the gene matches: 7. The CDR3 consists of 15 residues. Per the germline V gene, CDR1 is SGHRS and CDR2 is YFSETQ. In DNA form, the CDR3 reads TGCGCCAGCAGCTTGGAAGCGGGAAAAGGGTACGAGCAGTACTTC. Protein sequence: CASSLEAGKGYEQYF.

The rearrangement links TRBV5-4 to TRBJ1-3; 10 nucleotides line up with TRBD1. The CDR3 loop spans 17 amino acids. The junction had 9 bases not matched to a gene; V was cut back by 4 bases and J by 2 bases. Germline CDR1 and CDR2: SGHNT and YYREEE (reference sequence). CDR3 nucleotide sequence: TGTGCCAGCAGCCCTCGTACCGGGACAGGGGCTGGAAACACCATATATTTT. Protein: CASSPRTGTGAGNTIYF.

The chain couples TRBV2 to TRBJ1-5; tentative D call: TRBD1 (6 bases). CDR1 and CDR2 (germline): SNHLY, FYNNEI. The length of the CDR3 is 15 residues. V dropped 2 bases and J dropped 7 bases, with 15 bases sitting between them. This chain's CDR3 is CASSEWDTGGQPQHF. The CDR3 bases are TGTGCCAGCAGTGAATGGGACACGGGGGGGCAGCCCCAGCATTTT. Looking up the rest from reference TRBV2 and TRBJ1-5 gives the full variable domain: EPEVTQTPSHQVTQMGQEVILRCVPISNHLYFYWYRQILGQKVEFLVSFYNNEISEKSEIFDDQFSVERPDGSNFTLKIRSTKLEDSAMYFCASSEWDTGGQPQHFGDGTRLSIL.

In this sample, this clone turned up a few times. The rearrangement joins TRBV2 to TRBJ2-1; D is possibly TRBD1 (6 bases). Deletions cut 6 bases from V and 8 bases from J, with 11 bases between. The CDR3 length is 12 residues. Germline V gene data show CDR1 as SNHLY and CDR2 as FYNNEI. The CDR3 coding sequence is TGTGCCAGCAGAACAGGGTTCGATGAGCAGTTCTTC. The encoded protein is CASRTGFDEQFF.

The gene calls are TRBV4-3 and TRBJ1-6; perhaps TRBD1 as D (6 bases). Trimming left V 4 bases short and J 6 bases short, with 13 bases between. Germline CDR1 is LGHNA and CDR2 is YSLEER. This CDR3 spans 15 amino acids. The CDR3 protein is CASSLDGQSNSPLHF. CDR3 sequence (DNA): TGCGCCAGCAGCCTTGATGGACAGTCTAATTCACCCCTCCACTTT.

The chain uses TRBV9 and TRBJ2-3, with D maybe TRBD1 (6 bases). Per the germline V gene, CDR1 is SGDLS and CDR2 is YYNGEE. V lost 2 bases, J lost 4 bases, and 14 bases lay in between. CDR3 length: 15 residues. This chain's CDR3 is CASSVQGQRSDTQYF. The CDR3 DNA follows: TGTGCCAGCAGCGTCCAGGGGCAGCGGTCAGATACGCAGTATTTT.

This chain uses TRBV30 with TRBJ2-5; a weak D match, TRBD2 (6 bases). CDR1 is GTSNPN and CDR2 is SVGIG in the germline V gene (reference sequence). The CDR3 has 12 residues. Trimming removed 6 bases from V and 4 bases from J, with 12 bases in between. In nucleotides, the CDR3 is TGTGCCTGCAATATCGGGGGAGAGACCCAGTACTTC. It translates to CACNIGGETQYF.

This clone was found once. The DNA of the CDR3 is TGTGCCAGCAGATTAGGACAGGGGGACACCTACGAGCAGTACTTC. Its protein is CASRLGQGDTYEQYF. The chain is built from TRBV28 and TRBJ2-7; 10 bases fit TRBD1. Trimming cost V 6 bases and J 2 bases; bases outside gene matches: 7. There are 15 residues in the CDR3. The V gene's germline CDR1 is MDHEN and CDR2 SYDVKM. Together with reference TRBV28 and TRBJ2-7, the CDR3 gives the full variable domain: DVKVTQSSRYLVKRTGEKVFLECVQDMDHENMFWYRQDPGLGLRLIYFSYDVKMKEKGDIPEGYSVSREKKERFSLILESASTNQTSMYLCASRLGQGDTYEQYFGPGTRLTVT.

J is TRBJ2-3 and V is TRBV29-1; 8 nucleotides match TRBD1. J gave up 2 bases and V 1 base, and 5 bases lay outside the gene matches. The CDR3 sequence is 15 residues long. Per the germline V gene, CDR1 is SQVTM and CDR2 is ANQGSEA. Here the CDR3 DNA reads TGCAGCGTTGAAGGCGGGGACAGGCTCACAGATACGCAGTATTTT. This codes for CSVEGGDRLTDTQYF.

The chain uses TRBV10-3 and TRBJ2-3; 9 bases match TRBD2. CDR1 is ENHRY and CDR2 is SYGVKD in the germline V gene. The CDR3 has 11 amino acids. With V trimmed by 11 bases and J by 4 bases, 1 base remained unmatched. CDR3 loop: CAAGGSDTQYF. The CDR3, as DNA: TGTGCCGCGGGGGGGTCAGATACGCAGTATTTT.

The chain carries TRBV11-1 and TRBJ2-2; D ambiguous. Germline CDR1 is SGHAT and CDR2 is FQDESV (reference sequence). The CDR3 totals 15 residues. Trimming pared 3 bases from V and 4 bases from J, leaving 12 bases between. CDR3: CASSLLSIATGELFF. The CDR3 DNA sequence: TGTGCCAGCAGCTTGCTGAGCATAGCCACCGGGGAGCTGTTTTTT. The full variable domain, rest sourced from reference TRBV11-1 and TRBJ2-2, is EAEVAQSPRYKITEKSQAVAFWCDPISGHATLYWYRQILGQGPELLVQFQDESVVDDSQLPKDRFSAERLKGVDSTLKIQPAELGDSAMYLCASSLLSIATGELFFGEGSRLTVL.

The gene calls are TRBV7-2 and TRBJ2-5; TRBD1 aligns across 9 bases. CDR3 length equals 14 residues. Germline CDR1 and CDR2: SGHTA and FQGNSA. J gave up 3 bases and V 5 bases, and 4 bases lay outside the gene matches. The CDR3 DNA reads TGTGCCAGCAGCCCGGACAGGGGAAAAGAGACCCAGTACTTC. It specifies CASSPDRGKETQYF. Combining the CDR3 with reference TRBV7-2 and TRBJ2-5 gives the whole variable domain GAGVSQSPSNKVTEKGKDVELRCDPISGHTALYWYRQSLGQGLEFLIYFQGNSAPDKSGLPSDRFSAERTGGSVSTLTIQRTQQEDSAVYLCASSPDRGKETQYFGPGTRLLVL.

The CDR3 here is CASSALAGAPDTQYF. The CDR3 nucleotides read TGTGCCAGCAGCGCACTAGCGGGAGCCCCAGATACGCAGTATTTT. The chain carries TRBV7-2 and TRBJ2-3; 11 nucleotides align to TRBD2. CDR1 is SGHTA and CDR2 is FQGNSA in the germline V gene. Germline trimming cut 5 bases from V and 4 bases from J; bases unmatched to any gene: 5. The CDR3 has 15 amino acids.

The chain links TRBV6-1 to TRBJ1-5; possible D gene TRBD1, 6 bases. Germline V CDR1 and CDR2: MNHNS, SASEGT. V shed 4 bases and J shed 3 bases, with 19 bases lying between them. This CDR3 comprises 17 residues. CDR3 bases: TGTGCCAGCAGTGGTCGTATCGTAGGACAGATCAATCAGCCCCAGCATTTT. The encoded protein is CASSGRIVGQINQPQHF.

The V and J genes are TRBV6-1 and TRBJ1-6; 7 bases are a match to TRBD1. CDR1 and CDR2 (germline): MNHNS, SASEGT. The CDR3 contains 12 residues. V lost 5 bases, J lost 8 bases, and 0 bases stayed unmatched. The CDR3 DNA sequence: TGTGCCAGCAGTACAGGGGATTCACCCCTCCACTTT. Translating gives CASSTGDSPLHF.

There are many counts of this clone. The chain recombines TRBV27 with TRBJ1-5; 9 positions agree with TRBD1. CDR1 is MNHEY and CDR2 is SMNVEV in the germline V gene (reference sequence). The CDR3 covers 20 residues. Unmatched junction bases numbered 14, after V lost 2 bases and J lost 0 bases. The CDR3 DNA reads TGTGCCAGCAGTTTAAAAGGGGGACAGGGTACAACCTATAGCAATCAGCCCCAGCATTTT. Translation gives CASSLKGGQGTTYSNQPQHF.

The chain couples TRBV10-1 to TRBJ1-4; TRBD1 might be the D (6 bases). Trimming stripped 3 bases from V and 7 bases from J, with 9 bases between. CDR1 is WNHNN, CDR2 SYGVQD, per germline (reference sequence). The CDR3 runs to 13 residues. The CDR3 is CASSEQGGEKLFF. CDR3 nucleotides: TGCGCCAGCAGTGAACAGGGTGGTGAAAAACTGTTTTTT.

The chain carries TRBV28 and TRBJ1-2; D call uncertain. Trimming took off 6 bases at V and 4 bases at J, with 15 bases between the two ends. The CDR3 spans 14 residues. Germline CDR1 reads MDHEN; CDR2 reads SYDVKM. CDR3 in amino acids: CASSPRWSGYGYTF. Here the CDR3 DNA reads TGTGCCAGCAGCCCGAGGTGGTCGGGCTATGGCTACACCTTC.